The rows below give T cell receptor beta chains drawn from one sample of a study of response to subunit inactivated influenza vaccine. TCRdb used MiXCR to reprocess the RT-PCR reads, holding one entry per CDR3 protein. The sample has 450,000 to 600,000 distinct CDR3 sequences; approximately 7.7% are singletons. The sequenced sample was PBMCs from blood, obtained less than 30 months after vaccination. The source of these receptors is a man in his fifties or sixties who received an inactivated influenza vaccine. CDR3s include the opening cysteine and the closing phenylalanine or tryptophan. A D gene is named only where the DNA matches it firmly. Rows may omit the clone size; those that give it use once, few, many or a size class.

CDR3aa | CDR3nt | v_gene | abundance | j_gene | d_gene
CASSETGLGYTF | TGTGCCAGCAGTGAGACAGGGTTGGGCTACACCTTC | TRBV6-1 | . | TRBJ1-2 | TRBD1
CASSLGTSGSMYEQFF | TGCGCCAGCAGCCTCGGGACTAGCGGGAGTATGTATGAGCAGTTCTTC | TRBV4-3 | many | TRBJ2-1 | TRBD2
CASSRRLAGGPSGTDTQYF | TGCGCCAGCAGCCGCCGACTAGCGGGAGGCCCGTCGGGGACAGATACGCAGTATTTT | TRBV4-3 | . | TRBJ2-3 | TRBD2
CASSPPGLEVEKLFF | TGTGCCAGCAGCCCTCCGGGACTCGAAGTTGAAAAACTGTTTTTT | TRBV5-5 | . | TRBJ1-4 | .
CASSLSASPNTEAFF | TGTGCCAGCAGCTTAAGTGCCAGCCCTAACACTGAAGCTTTCTTT | TRBV7-9 | few | TRBJ1-1 | .
CASSQDIRDTQYF | TGTGCCAGCAGCCAAGATATAAGAGATACGCAGTATTTT | TRBV14 | . | TRBJ2-3 | .
CASSFWLSAKKQGTGELFF | TGTGCCAGCAGTTTTTGGCTTTCTGCTAAGAAGCAGGGGACCGGGGAGCTGTTTTTT | TRBV12-3/TRBV12-4 | few | TRBJ2-2 | .
CASSAGFGVGETQYF | TGTGCCAGCAGCGCGGGGTTTGGAGTTGGAGAGACCCAGTACTTC | TRBV7-6 | few | TRBJ2-5 | .
CASSVGSSGSYNEQFF | TGTGCCAGCAGCGTAGGGTCTAGCGGGAGCTACAATGAGCAGTTCTTC | TRBV9 | many | TRBJ2-1 | TRBD2
CASSGDRGTGELFF | TGTGCCAGCAGTGGAGACAGGGGCACCGGGGAGCTGTTTTTT | TRBV6-1 | . | TRBJ2-2 | TRBD1
CASSQDPDLAKNIQYF | TGCGCCAGCAGCCAAGATCCCGACCTAGCCAAAAACATTCAGTACTTC | TRBV4-3 | few | TRBJ2-4 | .
CASSLGHSGANVLTF | TGTGCCAGCAGCTTAGGGCACTCTGGGGCCAACGTCCTGACTTTC | TRBV7-2 | many | TRBJ2-6 | .
CASSYKVNTEAFF | TGTGCCAGCAGCTATAAGGTGAACACTGAAGCTTTCTTT | TRBV7-9 | few | TRBJ1-1 | .
CASSLLGQGPSYGYTF | TGTGCCAGCAGCTTATTGGGACAGGGGCCTTCCTATGGCTACACCTTC | TRBV7-2 | . | TRBJ1-2 | TRBD1
CAIIPGSSYEQYF | TGTGCCATCATTCCCGGCAGCTCCTACGAGCAGTACTTC | TRBV10-3 | . | TRBJ2-7 | .
CASSLTGPRRSNEQFF | TGTGCCAGCAGCTTAACAGGGCCCCGTAGATCCAATGAGCAGTTCTTC | TRBV7-9 | . | TRBJ2-1 | .
CASSLYTNYGYTF | TGCGCCAGCAGCTTATACACCAACTATGGCTACACCTTC | TRBV5-1 | . | TRBJ1-2 | .
CASSVPLGSLYF | TGTGCCAGCAGTGTCCCCCTCGGGAGCCTCTACTTC | TRBV27 | . | TRBJ2-5 | .
CASSPRYKQETQYF | TGTGCCAGCTCACCACGGTACAAACAAGAGACCCAGTACTTC | TRBV18 | . | TRBJ2-5 | .
CASSLNIVAGGPETQYF | TGTGCCAGCAGTTTAAATATTGTGGCGGGGGGGCCGGAGACCCAGTACTTC | TRBV12-3/TRBV12-4 | . | TRBJ2-5 | TRBD2
CASSDGTPSTGELFF | TGCGCCAGCAGCGATGGGACTCCTTCCACCGGGGAGCTGTTTTTT | TRBV5-1 | many | TRBJ2-2 | .
CASNQNTGELFF | TGTGCCAGCAACCAGAACACCGGGGAGCTGTTTTTT | TRBV12-3/TRBV12-4 | many | TRBJ2-2 | .
CASSVGGGQLNTEAFF | TGTGCCAGCAGCGTAGGTGGGGGACAGCTGAACACTGAAGCTTTCTTT | TRBV9 | few | TRBJ1-1 | TRBD1
CASSSSGIRADTQYF | TGTGCCAGCAGCAGTAGCGGAATTCGGGCAGATACGCAGTATTTT | TRBV9 | few | TRBJ2-3 | .
CASSLGQGTGELFF | TGCGCCAGCAGCTTGGGACAGGGAACCGGGGAGCTGTTTTTT | TRBV5-1 | many | TRBJ2-2 | TRBD1
CASSVGQGAREQYF | TGTGCCAGCAGCGTAGGTCAGGGGGCTCGAGAGCAGTACTTC | TRBV9 | . | TRBJ2-7 | TRBD1
CASSSTGLGYEQYF | TGTGCCAGCAGCTCAACGGGACTAGGTTACGAGCAGTACTTC | TRBV9 | many | TRBJ2-7 | TRBD2
CASSFLETGRYEQYF | TGTGCCAGCAGTTTTCTCGAGACAGGGCGTTACGAGCAGTACTTC | TRBV28 | few | TRBJ2-7 | TRBD1
CASSLAGTVTHEQYF | TGTGCCAGCTCACTTGCCGGGACAGTGACCCACGAGCAGTACTTC | TRBV18 | few | TRBJ2-7 | TRBD1
CASCPGQGNTGELFF | TGTGCCAGCTGTCCGGGACAGGGAAACACCGGGGAGCTGTTTTTT | TRBV6-1 | . | TRBJ2-2 | TRBD1
CASSDKLAGGTETQYF | TGTGCCAGCAGTGATAAACTAGCGGGGGGGACAGAGACCCAGTACTTC | TRBV2 | . | TRBJ2-5 | TRBD2
CASSRATSSYEQYF | TGTGCCAGCAGCCGGGCCACAAGCTCCTACGAGCAGTACTTC | TRBV7-2 | . | TRBJ2-7 | .
CASSFLGGDGNQPQHF | TGTGCCAGCAGTTTTCTAGGGGGTGATGGCAATCAGCCCCAGCATTTT | TRBV27 | many | TRBJ1-5 | .
CASSLDREAGELFF | TGTGCCAGCAGCTTAGATAGGGAGGCCGGGGAGCTGTTTTTT | TRBV7-2 | . | TRBJ2-2 | .
CASSLQPGSQTEAFF | TGCGCCAGCAGCTTGCAACCAGGGTCTCAAACTGAAGCTTTCTTT | TRBV5-1 | few | TRBJ1-1 | .
CASSLVRSLAKNIQYF | TGTGCCAGCAGCTTGGTACGGAGCCTAGCCAAAAACATTCAGTACTTC | TRBV5-5 | . | TRBJ2-4 | .
CASSPAGWGTDTQYF | TGTGCCAGCAGCCCGGCCGGATGGGGCACAGATACGCAGTATTTT | TRBV7-2 | . | TRBJ2-3 | .
CASRTGAYASTQYF | TGTGCCAGTAGAACAGGGGCCTACGCATCTACGCAGTATTTT | TRBV19 | . | TRBJ2-3 | TRBD1
CAISVSGSNQPQHF | TGTGCCATCAGTGTCTCGGGGAGCAATCAGCCCCAGCATTTT | TRBV10-3 | few | TRBJ1-5 | .
CASRWSGIQETQYF | TGTGCCAGCAGGTGGTCGGGGATCCAAGAGACCCAGTACTTC | TRBV28 | few | TRBJ2-5 | .
CASSLAAESTDTQYF | TGTGCCAGCAGCTTGGCGGCGGAAAGCACAGATACGCAGTATTTT | TRBV5-4 | few | TRBJ2-3 | .
CATSWGRGRTEAFF | TGTGCCACCAGTTGGGGCAGGGGGCGGACTGAAGCTTTCTTT | TRBV15 | many | TRBJ1-1 | TRBD1
CASSHTGVRTGELFF | TGTGCCAGCAGCCATACAGGGGTGCGGACCGGGGAGCTGTTTTTT | TRBV3-1 | many | TRBJ2-2 | TRBD1
CSATRDRAVSSSYEQYF | TGCAGTGCTACCCGGGACAGGGCGGTATCAAGCTCCTACGAGCAGTACTTC | TRBV20-1 | few | TRBJ2-7 | TRBD1
CSVVGVSGRLGSYNEQFF | TGCAGCGTTGTAGGGGTTAGCGGGAGGCTCGGCTCCTACAATGAGCAGTTCTTC | TRBV29-1 | . | TRBJ2-1 | TRBD2
CASRKEGRRTEAFF | TGTGCCAGCAGGAAGGAAGGGAGGCGAACTGAAGCTTTCTTT | TRBV6-1 | many | TRBJ1-1 | .
CASKGGRGEKLFF | TGTGCCAGCAAGGGAGGCCGGGGGGAAAAACTGTTTTTT | TRBV21-1 | many | TRBJ1-4 | .
CSVRDAQPLDTQYF | TGCAGCGTGAGGGACGCGCAGCCCTTGGATACGCAGTATTTT | TRBV29-1 | few | TRBJ2-3 | .
CSVPGMSYNEQFF | TGCAGCGTTCCGGGGATGTCCTACAATGAGCAGTTCTTC | TRBV29-1 | . | TRBJ2-1 | .
CASSSHPGTGGAEAFF | TGTGCCAGCAGCTCCCACCCCGGGACAGGGGGTGCTGAAGCTTTCTTT | TRBV3-1 | few | TRBJ1-1 | TRBD1
CASSERYNEQFF | TGTGCCAGCAGTGAACGGTACAATGAGCAGTTCTTC | TRBV6-1 | many | TRBJ2-1 | .
CASSPSGGTEAFF | TGTGCCAGCAGCCCCTCAGGGGGCACTGAAGCTTTCTTT | TRBV3-1 | many | TRBJ1-1 | TRBD1